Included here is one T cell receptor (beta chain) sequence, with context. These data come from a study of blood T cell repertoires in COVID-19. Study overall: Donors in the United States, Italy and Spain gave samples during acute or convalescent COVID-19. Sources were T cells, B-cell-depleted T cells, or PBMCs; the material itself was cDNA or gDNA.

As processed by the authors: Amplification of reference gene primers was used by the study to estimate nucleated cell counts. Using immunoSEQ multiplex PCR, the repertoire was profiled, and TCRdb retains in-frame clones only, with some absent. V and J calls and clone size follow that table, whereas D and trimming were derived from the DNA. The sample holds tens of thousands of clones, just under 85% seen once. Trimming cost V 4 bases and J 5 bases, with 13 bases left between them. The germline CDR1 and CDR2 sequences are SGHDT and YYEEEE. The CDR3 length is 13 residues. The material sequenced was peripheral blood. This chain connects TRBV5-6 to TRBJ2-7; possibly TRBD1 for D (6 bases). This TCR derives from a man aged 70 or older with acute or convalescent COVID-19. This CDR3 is CASSPGTYHEQYF. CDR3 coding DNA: TGTGCCAGCAGCCCCGGGACATATCACGAGCAGTACTTC.